This T cell receptor beta chain appears in the sequencing data of a study of T cell repertoires in cytomegalovirus infection. TCRdb re-derived calls from the reads in MiXCR, one entry per CDR3 protein. The table lists 200,000 to 250,000 distinct CDR3 sequences, more than 9% of them singletons. This clonotype has just a few counts. Germline CDR1 DFQATT, CDR2 SNEGSKA (reference sequence). This CDR3 comprises 15 residues. Trimming removed 3 bases from V and 4 bases from J; junction bases left unmatched: 11. The chain recombines TRBV20-1 with TRBJ2-5; 7 bases match TRBD1. The sequencing sample was made of PBMCs. The receptor's source is a human donor in good health (CMV status not recorded). Some clones in this sample may be carry-over from other donors' samples. The DNA of the CDR3 is TGCAGTGCTAGCCCGGGACAGAAAGTCGGAGAGACCCAGTACTTC. Residues: CSASPGQKVGETQYF.